This TCR beta chain was sequenced during a study of blood T cell repertoires in COVID-19. Study information: The analysed material was cDNA or gDNA that came from T cells, B-cell-depleted T cells, or PBMCs.

In the original processing: Amplification from reference gene primers served as the basis for estimated nucleated cell counts. Method: immunoSEQ multiplex PCR; TCRdb's copy keeps in-frame clones and lacks some. V and J calls and clone size are copied from that table; D and trimming were computed from the DNA. The table records roughly 84,000 clones, 80% of them present only once. CDR3 length: 15 amino acids. Trimming took 5 bases from V and 4 from J, leaving 15 bases between them. The germline V gene encodes CDR1 SNHLY and CDR2 FYNNEI. The TCR was taken from a woman aged 40 to 50 with active or convalescent COVID-19. This chain joins TRBV2 and TRBJ2-1; maybe TRBD1 (6 bases). The sample taken for sequencing was peripheral blood. For the CDR3, the DNA is TGTGCCAGCAGTCCCAGGGGCCTTTCTTACAATGAGCAGTTCTTC. It encodes CASSPRGLSYNEQFF. The variable domain in full, completed from reference TRBV2 and TRBJ2-1, reads EPEVTQTPSHQVTQMGQEVILRCVPISNHLYFYWYRQILGQKVEFLVSFYNNEISEKSEIFDDQFSVERPDGSNFTLKIRSTKLEDSAMYFCASSPRGLSYNEQFFGPGTRLTVL.